A selection of T cell receptor beta chains follows, all from one sample in a study of a mutant IDH1 vaccine in newly diagnosed glioma. For these TCRs, the target antigens are not known. Some clones are missing from TCRdb's copy, which holds only in-frame ones; the method was immunoSEQ multiplex PCR. The table shows 50,000 to 65,000 clones, with 90% to 95% occurring only once. The material sequenced was PBMCs, taken from a glioma patient whose treatment included an IDH1 peptide vaccine. Receptor source: a man aged 45-65 years with glioma. Each CDR3 is given with its conserved first and last residue. The D gene is left open where the match is weak. Size tells how often a clone was seen (once, few, many) or the class of an expanded clone, and some rows leave it out.

TRBV5-8,NA,TRBJ1-1,NA,TGTGCCAGCAGCCAGGAGCCGGGAGAAGCTTTCTTT,CASSQEPGEAFF
TRBV27,NA,TRBJ1-2,NA,TGTGCCAGCAGTTCCACCCGGAGGGGCTACACCTTC,CASSSTRRGYTF
TRBV27,NA,TRBJ2-7,NA,TGTGCCAGCAGTTCGACCCGGTCGCTAGCCTACGAGCAGTACTTC,CASSSTRSLAYEQYF
TRBV7-6,NA,TRBJ1-5,NA,TGTGCCAGCAGCCCTGGATTGGGAGGGTACAATCAGCCCCAGCATTTT,CASSPGLGGYNQPQHF
TRBV6-6,TRBD1,TRBJ2-5,NA,TGTGCCAGCGAACCGGGACAGCAGTACCAAGAGACCCAGTACTTC,CASEPGQQYQETQYF
TRBV29-1,TRBD1,TRBJ1-4,NA,TGCAGCGGTAACAGGGGGCCTGATGAAAAACTGTTTTTT,CSGNRGPDEKLFF
TRBV6-1,TRBD1,TRBJ1-1,NA,TGTGCCAGCAGTGGACAGGGGGAAGTCACTGAAGCTTTCTTT,CASSGQGEVTEAFF
TRBV2,TRBD2,TRBJ2-1,NA,TGTGCCAGCAGGGCGACTAGCGGTTACAATGAGCAGTTCTTC,CASRATSGYNEQFF
TRBV6-1,NA,TRBJ2-1,NA,TGTGCCAGCAGTGAAGCGTGGGGCTCCTACAATGAGCAGTTCTTC,CASSEAWGSYNEQFF
TRBV27,NA,TRBJ1-1,NA,TGTGCCAGCAGTTTGATGTGGGGTAACACTGAAGCTTTCTTT,CASSLMWGNTEAFF
TRBV5-1,TRBD2,TRBJ2-7,NA,TGCGCCAGCAGCTTGGTTGGCGGGAGCTCCTACGAGCAGTACTTC,CASSLVGGSSYEQYF
TRBV15,TRBD1,TRBJ2-3,few,TGTGCCACCAGAATCGGGGGACAGGGTTCAGATACGCAGTATTTT,CATRIGGQGSDTQYF
TRBV7-3,NA,TRBJ2-2,NA,TGTGCCAGCAGCTTAACGAACACCGGGGAGCTGTTTTTT,CASSLTNTGELFF
TRBV11-2,NA,TRBJ1-2,NA,TGTGCCAGCAGCCGGGGGGCGGAAAACTATGGCTACACCTTC,CASSRGAENYGYTF
TRBV5-6,NA,TRBJ2-5,NA,TGTGCCAGCAGCCACTCCTCCGGGGTGGAGACCCAGTACTTC,CASSHSSGVETQYF
TRBV9,NA,TRBJ2-7,NA,TGTGCCAGCAGCGTAGACTGGAATCCCTACGAGCAGTACTTC,CASSVDWNPYEQYF
TRBV7-2,NA,TRBJ2-3,NA,TGTGCCAGCAGCTTTAGTCCCCGACGTAGCACAGATACGCAGTATTTT,CASSFSPRRSTDTQYF
TRBV11-2,NA,TRBJ1-6,NA,TGTGCCAGCAGCTTAGTGTCGGCAGGGTATCTTTCACCCCTCCACTTT,CASSLVSAGYLSPLHF
TRBV5-4,NA,TRBJ2-5,NA,TGTGCCAGCAGCCCAGGGGTCCAAGAGACCCAGTACTTC,CASSPGVQETQYF
TRBV27,NA,TRBJ1-1,few,TGTGCCAGTCCTACATGGAAAGCTTTCTTT,CASPTWKAFF
TRBV27,TRBD2,TRBJ2-1,NA,TGTGCCAGCAGTTTATCGTGGGGGACTAGCGGGAGATTGGAGGCTGAGCAGTTCTTC,CASSLSWGTSGRLEAEQFF
TRBV6-5,NA,TRBJ2-7,NA,TGTGCCAGCAGTTACTCGAGGGGCTGGTACGAGCAGTACTTC,CASSYSRGWYEQYF
TRBV6-5,NA,TRBJ2-7,once,TGTGCCAGCAGACGTGGCACAGGAGACTCCTACGAGCAGTACTTC,CASRRGTGDSYEQYF
TRBV6-6,NA,TRBJ2-7,NA,TGTGCCAGCGCTGCCCAGGGGAACTCCTACGAGCAGTACTTC,CASAAQGNSYEQYF
TRBV7-6,NA,TRBJ1-6,NA,TGTGCCAGCAGCTTAGGGGTGGGGAATTCACCCCTCCACTTT,CASSLGVGNSPLHF
TRBV10-1,TRBD2,TRBJ2-7,NA,TGCGCCAGCAGTCAGCTAGCGGGAGGACACGAGCAGTACTTC,CASSQLAGGHEQYF
TRBV15,TRBD2,TRBJ2-5,once,TGTGCCACCAGCAGGCGCGGACTAGCGGGGTGGCAGACCCAGTACTTC,CATSRRGLAGWQTQYF
TRBV2,TRBD1,TRBJ1-5,NA,TGTGCCAGCAGTAGGGACAGGGGCAATCAGCCCCAGCATTTT,CASSRDRGNQPQHF
TRBV23-1,TRBD1,TRBJ2-6,NA,TGCGCCAGCAGTCAGGACACGGGACAGCTGAGTCTGGGGGCCAACGTCCTGACTTTC,CASSQDTGQLSLGANVLTF
TRBV10-3,NA,TRBJ1-3,NA,TGTGCCATCAGGGCTGGGGGAAGCTCTGGAAACACCATATATTTT,CAIRAGGSSGNTIYF
TRBV6-6,NA,TRBJ1-5,NA,TGTGCCAGCAGTCCCCTCTCGGGGGCCGATCAGCCCCAGCATTTT,CASSPLSGADQPQHF
TRBV5-3,NA,TRBJ2-7,NA,TGTGCCAGAAGCTACCGGGACTGTACCTACGAGCAGTACTTC,CARSYRDCTYEQYF
TRBV18,NA,TRBJ1-1,medium-sized,TGTGCCAGCTCACCACCGACTACTGAAGCTTTCTTT,CASSPPTTEAFF
TRBV7-2,NA,TRBJ1-5,NA,TGTGCCAGCAGCTTATCCCGGGGGCTAAGCAATCAGCCCCAGCATTTT,CASSLSRGLSNQPQHF
TRBV19,NA,TRBJ1-5,once,TGTGCCAGTACGCACAGTATTTATAGCAATCAGCCCCAGCATTTT,CASTHSIYSNQPQHF
TRBV11-2,NA,TRBJ1-6,NA,TGTGCCAGCACCCTGCTCCGGGTTTCCTATAATTCACCCCTCCACTTT,CASTLLRVSYNSPLHF
TRBV5-1,NA,TRBJ2-5,NA,TGCGCCAGCAGCCTCGGGACAAAACAAGAGACCCAGTACTTC,CASSLGTKQETQYF
TRBV7-8,NA,TRBJ2-7,NA,TGTGCCAGCAGCTTAAGGACGGACTCCTACGAGCAGTACTTC,CASSLRTDSYEQYF
TRBV5-5,NA,TRBJ2-3,NA,TGTGCCAGCAGCTTGGGGGGTAGCACAGATACGCAGTATTTT,CASSLGGSTDTQYF
TRBV6-1,TRBD1,TRBJ1-1,NA,TGTGCCAGCAACCGACAGGGCGACATGAACACTGAAGCTTTCTTT,CASNRQGDMNTEAFF
TRBV7-3,TRBD2,TRBJ2-3,once,TGTGCCAGCAGCTTAAAGAGCGGGGAGCGGCCAGATACGCAGTATTTT,CASSLKSGERPDTQYF
TRBV4-1,NA,TRBJ1-4,NA,TGCGCCAGCAGCCACCCGGACTTGGGCGATGAAAAACTGTTTTTT,CASSHPDLGDEKLFF
TRBV9,NA,TRBJ2-6,NA,TGTGCCAGCAGCGTATACGGGGCCAACGTCCTGACTTTC,CASSVYGANVLTF
TRBV5-4,TRBD1,TRBJ1-1,once,TGTGCCAGCAGCAGGGAGAGGGGGCAATTAACTTTCTTT,CASSRERGQLTFF
TRBV13,NA,TRBJ1-2,NA,TGTGCCAGCAGCTTAGGGGTTGGCTACACCTTC,CASSLGVGYTF